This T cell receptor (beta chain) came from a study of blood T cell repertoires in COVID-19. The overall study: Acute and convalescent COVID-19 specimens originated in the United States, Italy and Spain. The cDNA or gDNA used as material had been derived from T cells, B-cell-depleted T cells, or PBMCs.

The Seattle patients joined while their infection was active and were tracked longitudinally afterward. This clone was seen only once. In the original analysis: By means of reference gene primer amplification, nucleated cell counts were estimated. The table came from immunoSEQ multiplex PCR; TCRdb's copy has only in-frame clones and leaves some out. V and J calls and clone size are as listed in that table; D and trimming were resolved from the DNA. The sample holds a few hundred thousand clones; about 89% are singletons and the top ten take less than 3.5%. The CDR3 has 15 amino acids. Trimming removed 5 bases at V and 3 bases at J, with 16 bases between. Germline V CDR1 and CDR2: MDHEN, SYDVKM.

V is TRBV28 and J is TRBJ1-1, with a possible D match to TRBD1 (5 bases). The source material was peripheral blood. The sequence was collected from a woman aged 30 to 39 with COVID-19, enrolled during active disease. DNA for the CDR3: TGTGCCAGCAGTGTAGGCGGGGGGTTCTACACTGAAGCTTTCTTT. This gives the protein CASSVGGGFYTEAFF.